This entry lists 7 T cell receptor beta chains sequenced from one sample in a study of CD8 T cells in Susac syndrome. Roughly 0.45 to 1 ug RNA was reverse transcribed with random hexamers. Using its own MiXCR run on the immunoSEQ multiplex PCR reads, TCRdb lists one record per CDR3 protein. Altogether approximately 180,000 distinct CDR3 sequences are present, approximately 95% being singletons, with the ten largest covering about 0.093%. Sequencing was done on a sample of CD4+ T cells from PBMCs. These receptors originate from a human donor with multiple sclerosis.

This chain connects TRBV4-2 to TRBJ2-3; 10 bases fit TRBD2. From germline, CDR1 is LGHNA and CDR2 YNFKEQ. There are 14 residues in the CDR3. J was trimmed by 11 bases and V by 1 base; bases with no gene match: 6. CDR3 region: CASSQGLAGEQQYF. CDR3 bases: TGTGCCAGCAGCCAAGGTCTAGCGGGGGAACAGCAGTATTTT.

The table lists this clonotype with a count of one. The gene calls are TRBV30 and TRBJ1-2, with D tentatively TRBD1 (6 bases). Trimming took off 3 bases at V and 5 bases at J, with 13 bases between the two ends. This CDR3 is built from 13 residues. Germline V gene lookup returns CDR1 GTSNPN and CDR2 SVGIG (reference sequence). CDR3 protein: CAWSRGGVYGYTF. For the CDR3, the DNA is TGTGCCTGGAGCAGGGGAGGTGTATATGGCTACACCTTC.

The chain joins TRBV7-2 to TRBJ1-6; TRBD1 might be the D (5 bases). This CDR3 has 14 residues. Germline-derived CDR1 and CDR2 are SGHTA and FQGNSA. V dropped 3 bases and J dropped 8 bases, with 11 bases sitting between them. CDR3 sequence: CASSLGQGHSPLHF. The CDR3 DNA reads TGTGCCAGCAGCTTGGGGCAGGGCCATTCACCCCTCCACTTT.

V gene TRBV7-3 combines with J gene TRBJ2-5; D remains unclear. V shed 5 bases and J shed 2 bases, with 9 bases lying between them. The CDR3 length is 13 residues. Germline CDR1 and CDR2: SGHTA and FQGTGA. In nucleotides, the CDR3 is TGTGCCAGCAGCCAAGACGAACAAGAGACCCAGTACTTC. Translating it yields CASSQDEQETQYF.

J is TRBJ2-5 and V is TRBV27; either TRBD1 or TRBD2 may fit D (6 bases each). The CDR3 loop spans 13 amino acids. V was cut by 6 bases and J by 5 bases, with 13 bases left in between. Germline V gene sequence: CDR1 MNHEY, CDR2 SMNVEV (reference sequence). The CDR3 region has the DNA TGTGCCAGCAGAGTGGGGGGCGCGGAGACCCAGTACTTC. Residues: CASRVGGAETQYF.

The chain recombines TRBV7-6 with TRBJ2-7, with D possibly being TRBD1 (6 bases). The CDR3 totals 13 residues. CDR1 and CDR2 (germline): SGHVS, FNYEAQ. V dropped 4 bases and J dropped 9 bases, with 16 bases sitting between them. The CDR3 bases are TGTGCCAGCAGCTCCCGTTTAGAAGGGGGGCAGTACTTC. It translates to CASSSRLEGGQYF.

The J gene is TRBJ2-1, the V gene TRBV29-1; D may correspond to TRBD1 or TRBD2 (6 bases each). The V and J ends lost 7 bases and 2 bases respectively, with 24 bases between them. This CDR3 contains 17 residues. The germline V gene has CDR1 SQVTM and CDR2 ANQGSEA. CDR3 coding DNA: TGCAGCGCGGACCCCCCGGGGGTAGGGGGTACCTACAATGAGCAGTTCTTC. It yields the protein CSADPPGVGGTYNEQFF.